These 14 T cell receptor beta chains share one sample of origin, sequenced in a study of blood T cell repertoires in COVID-19. Repertoires were generated with immunoSEQ multiplex PCR, while TCRdb's copy carries only in-frame clones and drops some. This table holds about 120,000 clones, about 81% found once. Sequencing used peripheral blood. These receptors all stem from a woman aged 50 to 65 with acute or convalescent COVID-19.

The rearrangement joins TRBV11-2 to TRBJ2-7; TRBD2 aligns across 7 bases. Germline lookup yields CDR1 SGHAT and CDR2 FQNNGV. Trimming took 1 base from V and 0 from J; bases not matched to a gene: 6. This CDR3 is built from 16 residues. Written as DNA, the CDR3 is TGTGCCAGCAGCTTAGTCCCGGGAGGACGCTCCTACGAGCAGTACTTC. Protein: CASSLVPGGRSYEQYF.

The chain uses TRBV3-1 (or the pseudogene TRBV3-2) and TRBJ1-2, with D perhaps matching TRBD1 (5 bases). Trimming took 2 bases from V and 7 from J, leaving 11 bases between them. This CDR3 has 13 residues. Germline V gene lookup returns CDR1 LGHDT and CDR2 YNNKEL (reference sequence). The CDR3 nucleotides are TGTGCCAGCAGCCAAAGGCAGGGCTTTGGCTACACCTTC. Its translation is CASSQRQGFGYTF.

In its sample, this clone was seen once. This chain joins TRBV29-1 and TRBJ2-7; 10 nucleotides agree with TRBD2. Germline CDR1 SQVTM, CDR2 ANQGSEA. The CDR3 has 14 amino acids. Losses at the gene ends were 4 bases for V and 6 bases for J; bases not matched to a gene: 9. The CDR3 bases are TGCAGCGTTGTGGGTCTAGCGGGAGATGCCGAGCAGTACTTC. It is translated as CSVVGLAGDAEQYF.

The CDR3 region has the DNA TGTGCCAGCTCCCTACAGGGGGCTAGAACTGAAGCTTTCTTT. Protein product: CASSLQGARTEAFF. V gene TRBV28 combines with J gene TRBJ1-1; 9 nucleotides agree with TRBD1. This CDR3 has 14 amino acids. Germline V CDR1 and CDR2: MDHEN, SYDVKM. Trimming removed 8 bases from V and 5 bases from J; junction bases left unmatched: 9.

This clone was counted once. V gene TRBV27 combines with J gene TRBJ2-1, with 11 bases that match TRBD2. Germline loops: CDR1 MNHEY, CDR2 SMNVEV (reference sequence). J lost 4 bases, V lost 5 bases, and 10 bases had no gene match. This CDR3 region has 17 residues. The CDR3 DNA is TGTGCCAGCAGTCCGAGAGTAGCGGGAGGGCCGTACAATGAGCAGTTCTTC. This sequence encodes CASSPRVAGGPYNEQFF.

The rearrangement uses TRBV7-2 and TRBJ2-5; weak D call: TRBD2 (5 bases). V was shortened by 5 bases and J by 4 bases, with 14 bases between the two germline ends. Germline CDR1 SGHTA, CDR2 FQGNSA. This CDR3 comprises 14 residues. CDR3 DNA sequence: TGTGCCAGCAGCCAAAGGTCCGGGGTAGAGACCCAGTACTTC. It yields the protein CASSQRSGVETQYF.

The chain links TRBV2 to TRBJ2-7, with D maybe TRBD1 (6 bases). Germline CDR1 SNHLY, CDR2 FYNNEI. This CDR3 region has 14 residues. V lost 6 bases and J 2 bases, leaving 14 bases between the germline ends. The CDR3: CASRVQGTTYEQYF. The CDR3 DNA reads as TGTGCCAGCAGAGTACAGGGTACTACCTACGAGCAGTACTTC. Looking up the rest from reference TRBV2 and TRBJ2-7 gives the full variable domain: EPEVTQTPSHQVTQMGQEVILRCVPISNHLYFYWYRQILGQKVEFLVSFYNNEISEKSEIFDDQFSVERPDGSNFTLKIRSTKLEDSAMYFCASRVQGTTYEQYFGPGTRLTVT.

V is TRBV18 and J is TRBJ1-1; the match to TRBD1 covers 8 bases. The CDR3 contains 17 residues. Germline loops: CDR1 KGHSH, CDR2 LQKENI. Trimming cost V 1 base and J 0 bases; bases outside gene matches: 7. CDR3 sequence: CASSPLIQGDMNTEAFF. In DNA, the CDR3 is TGTGCCAGCTCACCACTTATACAGGGGGATATGAACACTGAAGCTTTCTTT. The whole variable domain, filled in from reference TRBV18 and TRBJ1-1, reads NAGVMQNPRHLVRRRGQEARLRCSPMKGHSHVYWYRQLPEEGLKFMVYLQKENIIDESGMPKERFSAEFPKEGPSILRIQQVVRGDSAAYFCASSPLIQGDMNTEAFFGQGTRLTVV.

This clone was detected once. The rearrangement joins TRBV5-1 to TRBJ1-6, with 7 bases aligning to TRBD1. Trimming cost V 4 bases and J 6 bases; bases outside gene matches: 7. Germline CDR1 and CDR2: SGHRS and YFSETQ. The CDR3 covers 15 residues. CDR3 protein: CASSIDRASNSPLHF. The DNA of the CDR3 is TGCGCCAGCAGCATCGACAGGGCTTCTAATTCACCCCTCCACTTT.

The rearrangement uses TRBV6-6 and TRBJ1-6, with 9 positions matching TRBD1. Per germline, CDR1 MNHNY and CDR2 SVGAGI (reference sequence). CDR3 length equals 15 residues. The ends lost 7 bases at V and 11 bases at J; junction bases unmatched: 12. CDR3: CASTKAGTGNPPLHF. In DNA form, the CDR3 reads TGTGCCAGCACCAAAGCCGGGACAGGGAATCCACCCCTCCACTTT.

This chain's CDR3 is CASSLRGQATDTQYF. The CDR3 DNA is TGCGCCAGCAGCTTGCGAGGACAGGCCACAGATACGCAGTATTTT. The chain has TRBV5-1 and TRBJ2-3; 7 bases line up with TRBD1. The germline V gene encodes CDR1 SGHRS and CDR2 YFSETQ. With V trimmed by 1 base and J by 2 bases, 4 bases remained unmatched. The CDR3 extends over 15 amino acids.

This clone turned up a few times. V and J are TRBV7-9 and TRBJ1-2, with D tentatively TRBD1 (6 bases). The CDR3 is 15 residues long. Germline CDR1 and CDR2: SEHNR and FQNEAQ (reference sequence). The V end lost 0 bases, the J end lost 8 bases, and 16 bases lay between the germline ends. The CDR3: CASSLALAMRGGYTF. The CDR3 DNA reads as TGTGCCAGCAGCTTAGCCCTGGCGATGAGGGGGGGCTACACCTTC.

The V and J genes are TRBV29-1 and TRBJ2-2; TRBD1 matches at 7 bases. After removal of 6 bases from V and 6 bases from J, the junction contained 10 bases not matched to a gene. This CDR3 comprises 14 residues. Looked up from germline, CDR1 is SQVTM and CDR2 is ANQGSEA. The CDR3 loop reads CSVDKQGIPGELFF. The CDR3 coding sequence is TGCAGCGTCGATAAACAGGGGATCCCCGGGGAGCTGTTTTTT.

V is TRBV20-1 and J is TRBJ2-7; 9 nucleotides line up with TRBD2. V lost 3 bases to trimming and J lost 3 bases; unmatched junction nucleotides: 3. CDR1 and CDR2 from the germline V gene are DFQATT and SNEGSKA (reference sequence). The CDR3 is made up of 13 amino acids. CDR3 amino acids: CSASGTSNYEQYF. As DNA, the CDR3 is TGCAGTGCTAGTGGGACTAGCAACTACGAGCAGTACTTC.